Listed below are T cell receptor beta chains from one sample, sequenced in a study of T cells after yellow fever vaccination. TCRdb used MiXCR to reprocess the 5' RACE reads, holding one entry per CDR3 protein. The table shows hundreds of thousands of distinct CDR3 sequences, with 3.6% occurring only once. Sequenced here: PBMCs, sampled on the day of the yellow fever booster vaccination. Receptors were obtained from a man aged 18-30 years who received the YFV17D yellow fever vaccine. Each CDR3 is given with its conserved first and last residue. D genes are given only for firm matches. Size values are once, few and many counts, or a class for expanded clones, and some rows have none.

TRBD1	TRBJ1-1	TRBV29-1	few	TGCAGCGCCGGACAGGGGATCGGAAACACTGAAGCTTTCTTT	CSAGQGIGNTEAFF
TRBD1	TRBJ1-1	TRBV4-2	-	TGTGCCAGCAGCCGTGGGACAGGGGCGTATGCTTTCTTT	CASSRGTGAYAFF
TRBD2	TRBJ2-1	TRBV20-1	many	TGCAGTGCCTCTGGCGGGGGGGGCCTAGATGGTGAGCAGTTCTTC	CSASGGGGLDGEQFF
TRBD1	TRBJ2-3	TRBV12-3/TRBV12-4	-	TGTGCCAGCAGTTTGTTCGAGGGGGCGACGGATACGCAGTATTTT	CASSLFEGATDTQYF
TRBD1	TRBJ1-4	TRBV5-1	many	TGCGCCAGCAGCCGGACAGGGTTTAATGAAAAACTGTTTTTT	CASSRTGFNEKLFF
-	TRBJ1-1	TRBV7-2	many	TGTGCCAGCAGCAACCAGGAGGGGACTGAAGCTTTCTTT	CASSNQEGTEAFF
-	TRBJ2-5	TRBV10-3	few	TGTGCCATCAGTGTCTACGCGGGTATCTCCGACCAGTACTTC	CAISVYAGISDQYF
-	TRBJ2-2	TRBV4-1	many	TGCGCCAGCAGCCAAGCCAGCGGGCATGCCGGGGAGCTGTTTTTT	CASSQASGHAGELFF
-	TRBJ1-2	TRBV20-1	-	TGCAGTGCGAAAGAAGGTGGCTATGGCTACACCTTC	CSAKEGGYGYTF
-	TRBJ2-1	TRBV4-1	-	TGCGCCAGCAGCTCCTTCTCTAATGAGCAGTTCTTC	CASSSFSNEQFF
-	TRBJ1-1	TRBV5-1	few	TGCGCCAGCAGCCAATTAGGGGGTCTGAACACTGAAGCTTTCTTT	CASSQLGGLNTEAFF
TRBD1	TRBJ2-1	TRBV4-1	many	TGCGCCAGCAGCAGACAGGGGGGCTCCTACAATGAGCAGTTCTTC	CASSRQGGSYNEQFF
-	TRBJ1-2	TRBV4-3	few	TGCGCCAGCAGCCAAGTTCGGCACCAGGGGAACTATGGCTACACCTTC	CASSQVRHQGNYGYTF
-	TRBJ1-2	TRBV24-1	-	TGTGCCACCAGTGACTCCGGGACACTCTATGGCTACACCTTC	CATSDSGTLYGYTF
TRBD1	TRBJ1-2	TRBV5-1	many	TGCGCCAGCAGCTTCGGACAGGGTGGCGGCTACACCTTC	CASSFGQGGGYTF
-	TRBJ2-5	TRBV12-3/TRBV12-4	many	TGTGCCAGCAGCCAACACGGGGAGACCCAGTACTTC	CASSQHGETQYF
-	TRBJ1-2	TRBV5-1	many	TGCGCCAGCAGCGTTTCCGGGACGGAAAATGGCTACACCTTC	CASSVSGTENGYTF
-	TRBJ1-1	TRBV18	few	TGTGCCAGCTCACCAGACAGACATGAAGCTTTCTTT	CASSPDRHEAFF
-	TRBJ2-3	TRBV2	few	TGTGCCAGCAGTGAAAGGTCTCTAGCAAGCAGTACGCAGTATTTT	CASSERSLASSTQYF
-	TRBJ1-2	TRBV28	many	TGTGCCAGCGAAGACAGGAACTATGGCTACACCTTC	CASEDRNYGYTF
TRBD1	TRBJ1-2	TRBV20-1	few	TGCAGTGCAGGCCGACCAGGGGGGAGCTATGGCTACACCTTC	CSAGRPGGSYGYTF
-	TRBJ2-5	TRBV7-6	-	TGTGCCAGCAGCTTTGCCCAGGGGAGGTTTGGAGAGACCCAGTACTTC	CASSFAQGRFGETQYF
TRBD2	TRBJ2-7	TRBV13	many	TGTGCCAGCAGCTCCCTAGCGGGGCCCCGCGTCGAGCAGTACTTC	CASSSLAGPRVEQYF
TRBD1	TRBJ2-3	TRBV11-2	many	TGTGCCAGCAGCTTAGCCACAGGGGGGAGAGATACGCAGTATTTT	CASSLATGGRDTQYF
-	TRBJ1-1	TRBV12-3/TRBV12-4	few	TGTGCCAGCAGTCCGAACAGAGTTGAAGCTTTCTTT	CASSPNRVEAFF
TRBD1	TRBJ1-2	TRBV5-1	many	TGCGCCAGCAGCGCAGACAGGGTTGATGGCTACACCTTC	CASSADRVDGYTF
-	TRBJ1-5	TRBV18	many	TGTGCCAGCTCGCCGAACGGTAGCAATCAGCCCCAGCATTTT	CASSPNGSNQPQHF
TRBD2	TRBJ2-3	TRBV7-2	many	TGTGCCAGCAGCAACAGCGGGGGGGCCGGAGATACGCAGTATTTT	CASSNSGGAGDTQYF
-	TRBJ2-1	TRBV6-5	few	TGTGCCAGCAGTTACTCGTACCGGGCGGCCCAGTTCTTC	CASSYSYRAAQFF
-	TRBJ2-1	TRBV20-1	many	TGCAGTGCTACGAAGGTTGGGGTCCTAGGGAATGAGCAGTTCTTC	CSATKVGVLGNEQFF
-	TRBJ1-5	TRBV20-1	few	TGCAGTGCTAGGAACAGGGTGGGGAGCCAGCCCCAGCATTTT	CSARNRVGSQPQHF
TRBD2	TRBJ2-1	TRBV2	-	TGTGCCAGCAGTGTTAGCGGGGGCTCCTACAGTGAGCAGTTCTTC	CASSVSGGSYSEQFF